Listed here are 30 T cell receptor beta chains from one sample, sequenced in a study of response to subunit inactivated influenza vaccine listed by TCRdb under 2018. Libraries were prepared through RT-PCR. The instrument was an Illumina HiSeq 2500. TCRdb cleaned the public reads at Q25 with fastp, built clones with MiXCR and kept in-frame beta chains. Rows merge per CDR3 protein into single entries with the most common DNA and genes. Present in this sample are hundreds of thousands of distinct CDR3 sequences, roughly 13% of which were seen just once. The ten most abundant clones make up roughly 14% of the sample. The time point label of this sample denotes: more than 35 days after influenza vaccine administration. Sequences were derived from PBMCs from blood, sampled 45 days after vaccination. The receptors here all came from a man aged 50-59 years who received an inactivated influenza vaccine. Donor details come from another sample of the same person, matched by shared clones.

This clonotype was detected only a few times. J is TRBJ1-6 and V is TRBV4-3; tentatively, D is TRBD1 (6 bases). The CDR3 length is 14 residues. V lost 2 bases to trimming and J lost 9 bases, with 11 bases between them. CDR1 is LGHNA, CDR2 YSLEER, per germline. This CDR3 is CASSQTGLASPLHF. CDR3 bases: TGCGCCAGCAGCCAAACAGGGTTGGCTTCACCCCTCCACTTT.

There are a few counts of this clonotype. The CDR3 reads CSVVQQETQYF. CDR3 in DNA: TGCAGCGTTGTGCAGCAAGAGACCCAGTACTTC. The V call is TRBV29-1, the J call TRBJ2-5, with no clear D. Germline V gene sequence: CDR1 SQVTM, CDR2 ANQGSEA. V shed 4 bases and J shed 2 bases, with 5 bases lying between them. This CDR3 comprises 11 residues.

This clonotype was picked up many times. V and J are TRBV27 and TRBJ2-7; no reliable D call. Trimming stripped 1 base from V and 0 bases from J, with 7 bases between. The germline CDR1 and CDR2 sequences are MNHEY and SMNVEV (reference sequence). The CDR3 covers 14 residues. The CDR3 reads CASSLYRNSYEQYF. As DNA, the CDR3 is TGTGCCAGCAGTTTATATAGAAACTCCTACGAGCAGTACTTC.

This chain connects TRBV6-5 to TRBJ2-1; a weak D match, TRBD1 (7 bases). The CDR3 covers 15 residues. Trimming shortened V by 3 bases and J by 6 bases, and 15 bases separated the two germline ends. Germline values: CDR1 MNHEY, CDR2 SVGAGI. The CDR3 region has the DNA TGTGCCAGCAGTTATGAAGTCAGGGGGGCCAATGAGCAGTTCTTC. It encodes CASSYEVRGANEQFF.

This clonotype was observed many times. The V and J genes are TRBV29-1 and TRBJ2-1; D tentatively reads TRBD1 or TRBD2 (7 bases each). Germline V gene lookup returns CDR1 SQVTM and CDR2 ANQGSEA. CDR3 length equals 14 residues. Trimming pared 6 bases from V and 2 bases from J, leaving 14 bases between. The CDR3 reads CSVIRGGTYNEQFF. DNA of the CDR3: TGCAGCGTAATCAGGGGGGGCACCTACAATGAGCAGTTCTTC.

V gene TRBV5-1 combines with J gene TRBJ1-4; no clear D gene. Trimming cost V 0 bases and J 0 bases, with 9 bases left between them. Per germline, CDR1 SGHRS and CDR2 YFSETQ. The CDR3 has 16 residues. The CDR3, as DNA: TGCGCCAGCAGCTTGGATGGATCTGCAACTAATGAAAAACTGTTTTTT. It translates to CASSLDGSATNEKLFF.

Many counts were recorded for this clonotype. The V and J genes are TRBV15 and TRBJ2-7, with D unclear. The germline CDR1 and CDR2 sequences are LNHNV and YYDKDF (reference sequence). V dropped 0 bases and J dropped 1 base, with 4 bases sitting between them. The CDR3 sequence is 13 residues long. The CDR3 is CATSRDISYEQYF. The DNA of the CDR3 is TGTGCCACCAGCAGAGATATTTCCTACGAGCAGTACTTC. The full variable domain, in which reference TRBV15 and TRBJ2-7 provide the parts outside the CDR3, is DAMVIQNPRYQVTQFGKPVTLSCSQTLNHNVMYWYQQKSSQAPKLLFHYYDKDFNNEADTPDNFQSRRPNTSFCFLDIRSPGLGDTAMYLCATSRDISYEQYFGPGTRLTVT.

In its sample, this clonotype was seen many times. The V gene is TRBV20-1, the J gene TRBJ1-3, with D perhaps TRBD1 (5 bases). The CDR3 extends over 14 amino acids. In germline, CDR1 is DFQATT, CDR2 SNEGSKA (reference sequence). Trimming removed 6 bases at V and 0 bases at J, with 12 bases between. The CDR3 loop reads CSAPTGPSGNTIYF. For the CDR3, the DNA is TGCAGTGCACCTACAGGACCCTCTGGAAACACCATATATTTT.

This clonotype was seen only a few times. This sequence joins TRBV24-1 and TRBJ2-1, with TRBD2 matching 11 bases. CDR1 and CDR2 (germline): KGHDR, SFDVKD. V dropped 4 bases and J dropped 10; count of bases not matched to a gene: 5. The CDR3 sequence is 14 residues long. The CDR3 DNA sequence: TGTGCCACCAGTGAGGTAGCGGGAGGGCGGGAGCAGTTCTTC. It codes for CATSEVAGGREQFF.

The sample holds many counts of this clonotype. The chain is built from TRBV5-1 and TRBJ1-1; D perhaps matches TRBD1 (6 bases). With 0 bases removed from V and 4 bases from J, the gap between germline ends came to 10 bases. Per the germline V gene, CDR1 is SGHRS and CDR2 is YFSETQ. The CDR3 has 14 residues. The CDR3 here is CASSLVRGGTEAFF. The CDR3 nucleotides read TGCGCCAGCAGCTTGGTCAGGGGTGGCACTGAAGCTTTCTTT.

The table lists this clonotype with a few counts. The V and J genes are TRBV7-9 and TRBJ2-1; 8 bases are a match to TRBD1. This CDR3 contains 15 residues. Trimming cost V 4 bases and J 7 bases; bases outside gene matches: 9. CDR1 is SEHNR and CDR2 is FQNEAQ in the germline V gene (reference sequence). The CDR3 loop reads CASSSWTGWVNEQFF. CDR3 nucleotides: TGTGCCAGCAGCTCCTGGACAGGGTGGGTGAATGAGCAGTTCTTC.

The table lists this clonotype with a few counts. This chain links TRBV20-1 with TRBJ2-3; D gene ambiguous. The CDR3 spans 15 residues. CDR1 is DFQATT, CDR2 SNEGSKA, per germline (reference sequence). V shed 3 bases and J shed 2 bases, with 15 bases lying between them. The CDR3 sequence: CSASRLQRPTDTQYF. In DNA, the CDR3 is TGCAGTGCTAGTCGCCTACAGAGGCCCACAGATACGCAGTATTTT.

This clonotype came up a few times. This sequence joins TRBV5-1 and TRBJ2-7, with D unclear. The germline V and J ends were trimmed by 0 bases and 0 bases, with 13 bases remaining between them. The CDR3 has 16 residues. CDR1 and CDR2 from the germline V gene are SGHRS and YFSETQ. The CDR3 reads CASSLAPGQSSYEQYF. The DNA of the CDR3 is TGCGCCAGCAGCTTGGCCCCGGGCCAGAGCTCCTACGAGCAGTACTTC.

The V gene is TRBV12-3 or TRBV12-4, the J gene TRBJ1-4, with TRBD1 identical over 8 bases. V lost 2 bases, J lost 10 bases, and 9 bases stayed unmatched. This CDR3 is built from 15 residues. The CDR3, as DNA: TGTGCCAGCAGTTTATCCGGGACAGGCCTTGGAAAACTGTTTTTT. It yields the protein CASSLSGTGLGKLFF.

On this clonotype itself: A much larger clone is a single base away; this may be a read error. Since no conserved phenylalanine or tryptophan closes the CDR3, a read error is the likely cause. The chain recombines TRBV20-1 with TRBJ2-2, with D possibly called TRBD1 or TRBD2 (6 bases each). Trimming took off 5 bases at V and 3 bases at J, with 13 bases between the two ends. The V gene's germline CDR1 is DFQATT and CDR2 SNEGSKA (reference sequence). This CDR3 region has 14 residues. The CDR3 region is CSASGDTYTGELFL. The CDR3 nucleotides are TGCAGTGCTTCGGGGGACACTTACACCGGGGAGCTGTTTCTT.

This clonotype was counted at least ten times. The V call is TRBV11-1, the J call TRBJ2-2; 11 positions agree with TRBD2. In germline, CDR1 is SGHAT, CDR2 FQDESV (reference sequence). V lost 2 bases and J lost 4; bases outside the gene matches: 9. The CDR3 contains 18 residues. CDR3 sequence reads: CASSLPPRLAGLTGELFF. The CDR3 nucleotides are TGTGCCAGCAGCTTACCTCCCAGACTAGCGGGACTCACCGGGGAGCTGTTTTTT.

The V call is TRBV28, the J call TRBJ2-5, with D perhaps being TRBD1 or TRBD2 (5 bases each). The CDR3 has 14 residues. Trimming removed 2 bases from V and 2 bases from J, with 9 bases in between. The germline CDR1 and CDR2 sequences are MDHEN and SYDVKM. Written as DNA, the CDR3 is TGTGCCAGCAGTTTAGTGGGGGAACAAGAGACCCAGTACTTC. Protein sequence: CASSLVGEQETQYF.

The chain recombines TRBV4-2 with TRBJ2-1; 9 bases agree with TRBD2. With 0 bases clipped from V and 0 bases from J, the junction kept 6 bases outside the gene matches. The CDR3 has 18 amino acids. Germline values: CDR1 LGHNA, CDR2 YNFKEQ. In DNA form, the CDR3 reads TGTGCCAGCAGCCAAGATTGGCTAGCGGGAAGCTCCTACAATGAGCAGTTCTTC. Its translation is CASSQDWLAGSSYNEQFF.

V gene TRBV20-1 combines with J gene TRBJ1-5; a weak D match, TRBD1 (5 bases). Germline loops: CDR1 DFQATT, CDR2 SNEGSKA (reference sequence). V was cut by 1 base and J by 0 bases, with 10 bases left in between. CDR3 length: 15 amino acids. The CDR3, as DNA: TGCAGTGCTAGAGGGGACGGTCATAGCAATCAGCCCCAGCATTTT. As protein: CSARGDGHSNQPQHF.

This clonotype appeared a few times. The rearrangement uses TRBV6-2 or TRBV6-3 and TRBJ2-7; D may be TRBD1 or TRBD2 (5 bases each). The CDR3 has 15 amino acids. The V end was cut by 2 bases, the J end by 2 bases, with 13 bases between. Germline V lookup: CDR1 MNHEY, CDR2 SVGEGT. CDR3 nucleotides: TGTGCCAGCAGTTACGCCGGGACCAACACCTACGAGCAGTACTTC. This sequence encodes CASSYAGTNTYEQYF.

The rearrangement links TRBV7-8 to TRBJ1-5; D is undetermined. The germline V gene has CDR1 SGHVS and CDR2 FQNEAQ. The CDR3 is 14 residues long. V was trimmed by 6 bases and J by 2 bases, leaving 11 bases between them. CDR3 sequence (DNA): TGTGCCAGCAGTCCTATCGGGGGCAATCAGCCCCAGCATTTT. Amino acids: CASSPIGGNQPQHF.

This chain links TRBV7-9 with TRBJ2-7; the D gene is possibly TRBD2 (5 bases). The CDR3 loop spans 13 amino acids. Trimming stripped 5 bases from V and 5 bases from J, with 13 bases between. Germline assignment: CDR1 SEHNR and CDR2 FQNEAQ (reference sequence). This CDR3 is CASSPSGVDEQYF. CDR3 sequence (DNA): TGTGCCAGCAGCCCCTCCGGGGTAGACGAGCAGTACTTC.

This clonotype was found many times. This chain links TRBV10-3 with TRBJ2-5, with 7 bases lining up with TRBD2. CDR1 and CDR2 from the germline V gene are ENHRY and SYGVKD. The trim removed 10 bases at V and 3 bases at J, leaving 14 bases unmatched. CDR3 length: 15 residues. This CDR3 reads CATSRRGGSEETQYF. CDR3 sequence (DNA): TGTGCCACCTCTCGGAGGGGCGGGAGTGAAGAGACCCAGTACTTC.

The chain couples TRBV20-1 to TRBJ2-3; tentative D call: TRBD2 (6 bases). From germline, CDR1 is DFQATT and CDR2 SNEGSKA (reference sequence). There are 14 residues in the CDR3. V was pared by 1 base and J by 6 bases, with 14 bases between. CDR3 sequence: CSARGGSAGDTQYF. The CDR3 bases are TGCAGTGCTAGAGGCGGGTCGGCGGGGGATACGCAGTATTTT.

This clonotype was detected only a few times. CDR3 in amino acids: CASSDSTGGNQPQHF. The DNA of the CDR3 is TGTGCCAGCAGTGATAGCACAGGGGGCAATCAGCCCCAGCATTTT. The rearrangement joins TRBV25-1 to TRBJ1-5, with TRBD1 identical over 7 bases. V lost 3 bases, J lost 2 bases, and 4 bases stayed unmatched. The CDR3 runs 15 residues. The germline V gene encodes CDR1 MGHDK and CDR2 SYGVNS.

This clonotype was detected a few times. The CDR3 here is CASSLFTSGGTFETQYF. CDR3 nucleotide sequence: TGTGCCAGCAGCCTTTTTACTAGCGGGGGGACGTTCGAGACCCAGTACTTC. V usage is TRBV12-3 or TRBV12-4 and J usage is TRBJ2-5; TRBD2 aligns across 12 bases. The V gene end was trimmed by 6 bases and the J gene end by 5 bases; junction bases not matched to a gene: 13. The CDR3 sequence is 17 residues long.

This clonotype was detected only a few times. The gene calls are TRBV7-8 and TRBJ2-5; D unresolved. Trimming cost V 5 bases and J 5 bases, with 15 bases left between them. This CDR3 is 14 amino acids long. CDR1 and CDR2 (germline): SGHVS, FQNEAQ. The CDR3 reads CASSPFGPGETQYF. The CDR3 nucleotides read TGTGCCAGCAGCCCGTTTGGCCCTGGGGAGACCCAGTACTTC.

The table lists this clonotype with a few counts. This sequence joins TRBV28 and TRBJ2-7, with 8 bases matching TRBD2. The CDR3 is made up of 15 amino acids. V was pared by 3 bases and J by 5 bases, with 9 bases of the junction left unmatched. The germline CDR1 and CDR2 sequences are MDHEN and SYDVKM. CDR3 loop: CASSFWREDSHEQYF. CDR3 DNA: TGTGCCAGCAGTTTCTGGCGGGAGGATAGCCACGAGCAGTACTTC.

The gene calls are TRBV29-1 and TRBJ2-4, with 7 bases identical to TRBD2. Germline trimming cut 6 bases from V and 9 bases from J; bases unmatched to any gene: 11. The length of the CDR3 is 13 residues. CDR1 and CDR2 (germline): SQVTM, ANQGSEA. The CDR3 loop is CSVGRERGGIQYF. The CDR3 bases are TGCAGCGTGGGACGAGAGCGGGGTGGCATTCAGTACTTC.

This clonotype was seen a handful of times. The chain carries TRBV7-6 and TRBJ2-5; TRBD2 matches at 12 bases. Germline trimming cut 1 base from V and 4 bases from J; bases unmatched to any gene: 7. The germline V gene encodes CDR1 SGHVS and CDR2 FNYEAQ. The CDR3 runs to 17 residues. DNA for the CDR3: TGTGCCAGCAGCTTAGGGACTAGCGGGAATACGGTAGAGACCCAGTACTTC. This encodes CASSLGTSGNTVETQYF. The full variable domain, with the rest looked up from reference TRBV7-6 and TRBJ2-5, is GAGVSQSPRYKVTKRGQDVALRCDPISGHVSLYWYRQALGQGPEFLTYFNYEAQQDKSGLPNDRFSAERPEGSISTLTIQRTEQRDSAMYRCASSLGTSGNTVETQYFGPGTRLLVL.